A single sample is the source of the 32 T cell receptor beta chains below, sequenced in a study of T cell repertoires in cytomegalovirus infection (dated 2019 in TCRdb). The antigens of these receptors remain unknown. Instrument used: Illumina HiSeq 1500. TCRdb reran the public reads through fastp at Q25 and MiXCR, keeping productive beta chains. Entries that share a CDR3 protein sequence are merged under the most common genes and DNA. For this sample the table gives about 900,000 distinct CDR3 sequences, of which approximately 30% were detected only once. Clones ranked in the top ten supply 13% of the sample. The treatment or condition label of this sample denotes: in vitro stimulation with specific CMV peptide epitopes to enrich CMV-specific T cells. Sequencing was performed on cultured CD8+ T cells from PBMCs, taken from culture after CMV antigen stimulation. The receptors originated from a human donor in good health (CMV status not recorded). Some clones in this sample may be carry-over from other donors' samples.

The V and J genes are TRBV4-3 and TRBJ1-1; 8 bases line up with TRBD1. The junction had 7 bases not matched to a gene; V was cut back by 4 bases and J by 6 bases. This CDR3 region has 14 residues. Germline-derived CDR1 and CDR2 are LGHNA and YSLEER. The CDR3 loop is CASSPILQGAEAFF. The CDR3 DNA follows: TGCGCCAGCAGCCCGATATTACAGGGGGCTGAAGCTTTCTTT.

The rearrangement uses TRBV12-5 and TRBJ1-2; 7 bases fit TRBD1. The CDR3 spans 14 residues. With 0 bases clipped from V and 6 bases from J, the junction kept 4 bases outside the gene matches. CDR1 is LGHNT, CDR2 FRNRAP, per germline. The CDR3 DNA sequence: TGTGCTAGTGGTTTGGTCGACAGGGAGGATGGCTACACCTTC. This translates into CASGLVDREDGYTF. The variable domain in full, completed from reference TRBV12-5 and TRBJ1-2, reads DARVTQTPRHKVTEMGQEVTMRCQPILGHNTVFWYRQTMMQGLELLAYFRNRAPLDDSGMPKDRFSAEMPDATLATLKIQPSEPRDSAVYFCASGLVDREDGYTFGSGTRLTVV.

This clonotype has more than one count but fewer than ten. This rearrangement joins TRBV15 to TRBJ1-6; D is unclear. The CDR3 totals 13 residues. V lost 8 bases and J 0 bases, leaving 5 bases between the germline ends. Per the germline V gene, CDR1 is LNHNV and CDR2 is YYDKDF (reference sequence). In DNA form, the CDR3 reads TGTGCCACCGGTAGCTCCTATAATTCACCCCTCCACTTT. Its translation: CATGSSYNSPLHF.

The DNA for the CDR3 is TGTGCCAGCAGTTTGGGCCAGGGGAAGAAACTGTTTTTT. It encodes CASSLGQGKKLFF. The rearrangement joins TRBV27 to TRBJ1-4; perhaps TRBD1 as D (6 bases). The germline CDR1 and CDR2 sequences are MNHEY and SMNVEV (reference sequence). The germline V and J ends were trimmed by 3 bases and 11 bases, with 13 bases remaining between them. The CDR3 totals 13 residues.

This rearrangement joins TRBV6-5 to TRBJ2-3, with 10 bases lining up with TRBD2. The CDR3 is 18 residues long. Germline CDR1 is MNHEY and CDR2 is SVGAGI. J gave up 0 bases and V 4 bases, and 10 bases lay outside the gene matches. CDR3 loop: CASSSYTSGDPSTDTQYF. The CDR3 coding sequence is TGTGCCAGCAGTTCCTATACTAGCGGGGACCCTAGCACAGATACGCAGTATTTT.

This clonotype was recorded many times. The V call is TRBV19, the J call TRBJ2-1; 9 bases fit TRBD2. V dropped 1 base and J dropped 8; count of bases not matched to a gene: 6. Germline V CDR1 and CDR2: LNHDA, SQIVND (reference sequence). The CDR3 covers 15 residues. The CDR3 DNA is TGTGCCAGTAGTATAGGGGGACTAGCAACGGATGAGCAGTTCTTC. Amino acids: CASSIGGLATDEQFF.

At least ten counts were recorded for this clonotype. The chain combines TRBV11-2 with TRBJ2-3, with 11 positions matching TRBD2. Per the germline V gene, CDR1 is SGHAT and CDR2 is FQNNGV. The trim removed 0 bases at V and 4 bases at J, leaving 3 bases unmatched. The CDR3 extends over 16 amino acids. The CDR3 region has the DNA TGTGCCAGCAGCTTAGAACTAGCGGGGGCCTCAGATACGCAGTATTTT. Translated: CASSLELAGASDTQYF.

The CDR3 protein is CASSDVLGGEYTGELFF. The CDR3 DNA sequence: TGTGCCAGCAGTGACGTACTGGGGGGAGAATACACCGGGGAGCTGTTTTTT. This chain uses TRBV25-1 with TRBJ2-2; maybe TRBD2 (6 bases). CDR1 and CDR2 (germline): MGHDK, SYGVNS. V shed 3 bases and J shed 3 bases, with 17 bases lying between them. The CDR3 is 17 residues long.

Comment on this clonotype: This may come from a read error, since a much larger clone is one base off. The V gene is TRBV27, the J gene TRBJ1-2, with unresolved D. Germline V gene data show CDR1 as MNHEY and CDR2 as SMNVEV (reference sequence). The CDR3 covers 14 residues. CDR3 region: CASSSSMGGNGYAF. The DNA of the CDR3 is TGTGCCAGCAGTTCGTCTATGGGCGGAAATGGCTACGCCTTC.

In its sample, this clonotype was seen many times. This chain links TRBV7-8 with TRBJ2-1; possible D gene TRBD2, 5 bases. Looked up from germline, CDR1 is SGHVS and CDR2 is FQNEAQ. Trimming removed 3 bases from V and 16 bases from J, with 13 bases in between. The CDR3 runs to 11 residues. Here the CDR3 DNA reads TGTGCCAGCAGCTTGGGGAGTAAAGATTTCTTC. This codes for CASSLGSKDFF.

J is TRBJ1-1 and V is TRBV5-6, with a possible D match to TRBD1 (6 bases). CDR3 length equals 14 residues. Trimming removed 2 bases from V and 7 bases from J, with 15 bases in between. Germline V gene data show CDR1 as SGHDT and CDR2 as YYEEEE. CDR3 bases: TGTGCCAGCAGCTTCGGTACGGGGGCAGATGAAGCTTTCTTT. It codes for CASSFGTGADEAFF.

The chain has TRBV14 and TRBJ2-3, with D maybe TRBD2 (5 bases). The germline V gene encodes CDR1 SGHDN and CDR2 FVKESK. CDR3 length: 13 amino acids. The V and J ends lost 4 bases and 5 bases respectively, with 10 bases between them. DNA of the CDR3: TGTGCCAGCAGCCCGGGGTATAGAGATACGCAGTATTTT. This gives the protein CASSPGYRDTQYF.

V usage is TRBV27 and J usage is TRBJ2-2; 9 bases map to TRBD1. The germline V gene has CDR1 MNHEY and CDR2 SMNVEV (reference sequence). V shed 5 bases and J 8 bases; nucleotides not matched to a gene: 6. This CDR3 contains 14 residues. As DNA, the CDR3 is TGTGCCAGCAGTCTCCCGACAGGGGGAGGGGAGCTGTTTTTT. Translation: CASSLPTGGGELFF.

The chain combines TRBV7-9 with TRBJ2-7; no clear D gene. CDR1 is SEHNR and CDR2 is FQNEAQ in the germline V gene (reference sequence). The CDR3 length is 14 residues. V lost 5 bases, J lost 3 bases, and 14 bases lay in between. CDR3 nucleotides: TGTGCCAGCAGCCCACCGGAGACTGTCTACGAGCAGTACTTC. This gives the protein CASSPPETVYEQYF.

This clonotype showed up just a few times. The V and J genes are TRBV7-9 and TRBJ1-1, with TRBD1 as a possible D gene (5 bases). Trimming cost V 1 base and J 2 bases, with 11 bases left between them. The germline V gene has CDR1 SEHNR and CDR2 FQNEAQ (reference sequence). This CDR3 contains 15 residues. The CDR3 protein is CASSLGSGQNTEAFF. CDR3 in DNA: TGTGCCAGCAGCTTAGGGAGCGGACAAAACACTGAAGCTTTCTTT.

The J gene is TRBJ2-1, the V gene TRBV6-2 or TRBV6-3, with D possibly matching TRBD1 (6 bases). V gave up 0 bases and J gave up 9 bases, with 15 bases separating them. The V gene's germline CDR1 is MNHEY and CDR2 SVGEGT. The CDR3 has 15 residues. The CDR3 sequence is CASSYSGAIRGEQFF. As DNA, the CDR3 is TGTGCCAGCAGTTACTCGGGGGCTATCAGGGGTGAGCAGTTCTTC.

The gene calls are TRBV15 and TRBJ1-1; D gene uncertain. The V gene lost 0 bases and the J gene lost 0 bases, with 8 bases spanning the gap. The CDR3 is made up of 15 amino acids. The germline gives CDR1 LNHNV, CDR2 YYDKDF (reference sequence). CDR3 protein: CATSREGGLNTEAFF. In DNA, the CDR3 is TGTGCCACCAGCAGAGAGGGTGGACTGAACACTGAAGCTTTCTTT. Together with reference TRBV15 and TRBJ1-1, the CDR3 gives the full variable domain: DAMVIQNPRYQVTQFGKPVTLSCSQTLNHNVMYWYQQKSSQAPKLLFHYYDKDFNNEADTPDNFQSRRPNTSFCFLDIRSPGLGDTAMYLCATSREGGLNTEAFFGQGTRLTVV.

There are many counts of this clonotype. The rearrangement joins TRBV7-2 to TRBJ2-7; D might be TRBD2 (6 bases). The germline V and J ends were trimmed by 1 base and 7 bases, with 11 bases remaining between them. CDR1 and CDR2 (germline): SGHTA, FQGNSA. The CDR3 covers 13 residues. Written as DNA, the CDR3 is TGTGCCAGCAGCTTAGTGGTGGGGAGGGAGCAGTACGTC. Encoded protein: CASSLVVGREQYV.

This clonotype was recorded many times. The chain's CDR3 is CASSFFGVGDIQYF. CDR3 bases: TGTGCCAGCAGCTTTTTCGGGGTCGGGGACATTCAGTACTTC. The rearrangement joins TRBV7-8 to TRBJ2-4; maybe TRBD2 (5 bases). This CDR3 region has 14 residues. The germline CDR1 and CDR2 sequences are SGHVS and FQNEAQ. With 3 bases removed from V and 8 bases from J, the gap between germline ends came to 14 bases.

This clonotype was observed many times. The chain carries TRBV7-6 and TRBJ2-1, with 11 bases identical to TRBD2. Germline V gene sequence: CDR1 SGHVS, CDR2 FNYEAQ. The length of the CDR3 is 15 residues. V shed 4 bases, J shed 4 bases, and the junction held 3 bases outside the gene matches. The CDR3 loop reads CASSSGTSGYNEQFF. CDR3 sequence (DNA): TGTGCCAGCAGCTCAGGGACTAGCGGATACAATGAGCAGTTCTTC. Based on the CDR3 plus reference TRBV7-6 and TRBJ2-1, the full variable domain is GAGVSQSPRYKVTKRGQDVALRCDPISGHVSLYWYRQALGQGPEFLTYFNYEAQQDKSGLPNDRFSAERPEGSISTLTIQRTEQRDSAMYRCASSSGTSGYNEQFFGPGTRLTVL.

This clonotype was counted only a few times. The genes are TRBV6-4 and TRBJ2-1; 14 positions match TRBD2. Trimming took 0 bases from V and 8 from J; bases not matched to a gene: 0. Per the germline V gene, CDR1 is MRHNA and CDR2 is SNTAGT. The CDR3 contains 15 residues. The chain's CDR3 is CASSDSTSGGDEQFF. CDR3 DNA: TGTGCCAGCAGTGACTCGACTAGCGGGGGGGATGAGCAGTTCTTC.

This chain joins TRBV2 and TRBJ1-4; D is undetermined. This CDR3 has 18 residues. From germline, CDR1 is SNHLY and CDR2 FYNNEI. V lost 7 bases and J 0 bases, leaving 21 bases between the germline ends. The DNA of the CDR3 is TGTGCCAGCATCTTCCCGGACTTACGACCTCCAACTAATGAAAAACTGTTTTTT. Protein product: CASIFPDLRPPTNEKLFF. The complete variable domain, with remaining parts taken from reference TRBV2 and TRBJ1-4, reads EPEVTQTPSHQVTQMGQEVILRCVPISNHLYFYWYRQILGQKVEFLVSFYNNEISEKSEIFDDQFSVERPDGSNFTLKIRSTKLEDSAMYFCASIFPDLRPPTNEKLFFGSGTQLSVL.

J is TRBJ2-6 and V is TRBV9, with D possibly TRBD1 on 6 matching bases. V was shortened by 5 bases and J by 4 bases, with 13 bases between the two germline ends. Per the germline V gene, CDR1 is SGDLS and CDR2 is YYNGEE. The CDR3 has 15 amino acids. CDR3 sequence reads: CASSPGAGGANVLTF. The CDR3 DNA is TGTGCCAGCAGTCCAGGGGCAGGAGGGGCCAACGTCCTGACTTTC.

This clonotype came up many times. V is TRBV4-2 and J is TRBJ2-2, with a possible D match to TRBD1 (5 bases). The ends were cut back, 4 bases at V and 4 bases at J, with 19 bases in the middle. Looked up from germline, CDR1 is LGHNA and CDR2 is YNFKEQ. The CDR3 runs 17 residues. For the CDR3, the DNA is TGTGCCAGCAGCCGATCGGGCACAGGATTATTCACCGGGGAGCTGTTTTTT. This codes for CASSRSGTGLFTGELFF.

The chain uses TRBV5-4 and TRBJ2-7; a possible D gene is TRBD2 (7 bases). Trimming took off 0 bases at V and 5 bases at J, with 15 bases between the two ends. CDR1 is SGHNT and CDR2 is YYREEE in the germline V gene (reference sequence). The CDR3 covers 15 residues. The CDR3: CASSLGGGPLDEQYF. The CDR3 nucleotides read TGTGCCAGCAGCTTGGGGGGGGGCCCTCTGGACGAGCAGTACTTC.

Written as DNA, the CDR3 is TGTGCCAGCAGCTTTGGACAGCTATCTTTCTTT. Amino acid sequence: CASSFGQLSFF. This sequence joins TRBV11-2 and TRBJ1-1, with D possibly TRBD1 on 6 matching bases. Germline loops: CDR1 SGHAT, CDR2 FQNNGV. V lost 3 bases to trimming and J lost 12 bases, with 11 bases between them. This CDR3 region has 11 residues.

The table lists this clonotype with a few counts. The chain recombines TRBV19 with TRBJ2-2; D not resolved. The V gene's germline CDR1 is LNHDA and CDR2 SQIVND (reference sequence). The CDR3 sequence is 14 residues long. Trimming shortened V by 4 bases and J by 0 bases, and 6 bases separated the two germline ends. The CDR3 reads CASSKSPNTGELFF. CDR3 nucleotide sequence: TGTGCCAGTAGTAAGAGTCCGAACACCGGGGAGCTGTTTTTT. The full variable domain, its missing parts supplied by reference TRBV19 and TRBJ2-2, is DGGITQSPKYLFRKEGQNVTLSCEQNLNHDAMYWYRQDPGQGLRLIYYSQIVNDFQKGDIAEGYSVSREKKESFPLTVTSAQKNPTAFYLCASSKSPNTGELFFGEGSRLTVL.

This clonotype came up a few times. The chain combines TRBV6-1 with TRBJ1-1; D is undetermined. Per the germline V gene, CDR1 is MNHNS and CDR2 is SASEGT. V lost 7 bases and J 1 base, leaving 10 bases between the germline ends. The CDR3 consists of 13 residues. Written as DNA, the CDR3 is TGTGCCAGCACCCCCAGTGGGAACACTGAAGCTTTCTTT. As protein: CASTPSGNTEAFF.

This clonotype appeared many times. V and J are TRBV7-2 and TRBJ1-5; 12 bases fit TRBD1. The CDR3 length is 17 residues. Germline V lookup: CDR1 SGHTA, CDR2 FQGNSA. V shed 5 bases and J 0 bases; nucleotides not matched to a gene: 5. DNA of the CDR3: TGTGCCAGCAGCCGGGACAGGGGGCCGTATAGCAATCAGCCCCAGCATTTT. Amino acid sequence: CASSRDRGPYSNQPQHF.

The V call is TRBV19, the J call TRBJ2-7; D call uncertain. CDR3 length: 13 residues. Trimming left V 1 base short and J 6 bases short, with 10 bases between. Germline CDR1 reads LNHDA; CDR2 reads SQIVND (reference sequence). The CDR3 coding sequence is TGTGCCAGTAGTATAGGCTGGTCAACCGAGCAGTACTTC. The encoded protein is CASSIGWSTEQYF.

The V call is TRBV6-8, the J call TRBJ2-3, with 8 bases fitting TRBD1. V shed 8 bases, J shed 2 bases, and the junction held 12 bases outside the gene matches. CDR3 length: 16 amino acids. The germline V gene has CDR1 MNHGY and CDR2 SAAAGT. The CDR3 reads CASHARAGGITDTQYF. As DNA, the CDR3 is TGTGCCAGCCACGCGAGGGCAGGGGGCATCACAGATACGCAGTATTTT.

The chain employs TRBV12-3 or TRBV12-4 and TRBJ1-5, with D unresolved. Trimming took 2 bases from V and 3 from J, leaving 11 bases between them. The CDR3 covers 15 residues. The CDR3 region has the DNA TGTGCCAGCAGTTTATCGGTTAATGACAATCAGCCCCAGCATTTT. This gives the protein CASSLSVNDNQPQHF.